A selection of T cell receptor beta chains follows, all from one sample in a study of cytomegalovirus exposure and HLA in healthy donors. TCRdb's table, derived via immunoSEQ multiplex PCR, lists solely in-frame clones and lacks some. The table shows 250,000 to 350,000 clones, with roughly 90% occurring only once. The material sequenced was PBMCs. The source is a man between 40 and 49 years old in good health and CMV-seropositive. Each CDR3 is given with its conserved first and last residue.

v_call cdr3_aa
TRBV18 CASSPFSASGSLVYEQYF
TRBV10-3 CAISGLAGESDTQYF
TRBV5-6 CASSSGVAYEQYF
TRBV5-8 CASSSSGRPLNEQFF
TRBV29-1 CSVRVATNEKLFF
TRBV28 CASSLYVQGSGYTF
TRBV10-3 CAISELGPINEQFF
TRBV18 CASSPFRTGETQYF
TRBV19 CASSARGGGEAFF
TRBV11-3 CASSLKATSSYNEQFF
TRBV6-1 CASSEAHGQGTYEQYF
TRBV18 CASSGTGPTDTQYF
TRBV18 CASSPRDLKTGELFF
TRBV5-8 CASSLRQGAVETQYF
TRBV7-9 CASSQTAAGSWEQYF
TRBV15 CATSRDLAAATNEKLFF
TRBV6-5 CASSYSFRLPYEQYF
TRBV27 CASTLAGTGTYEQYF
TRBV5-6 CASSWTSGRVTDTQYF
TRBV28 CASRTYRVDNEQFF
TRBV6-5 CASGVQGKNYGYTF
TRBV7-9 CASSAGGHTEAFF
TRBV28 CASSVIRVSSEKLFF
TRBV28 CASSFRGYGYTF
TRBV2 CASSTGYTNEKLFF
TRBV5-5 CASSLDPRGPGELFF
TRBV30 CAWSVLPGFGEKLFF
TRBV27 CASSPRDRGRNQPQHF
TRBV10-2 CASSERRGGAGGMNTEAFF
TRBV2 CASSEVSSVSSYEQYF
TRBV18 CASSEQGAGEQYF
TRBV28 CASSFSSRGSYNEQFF
TRBV25-1 CASSDPGQFTEAFF
TRBV7-9 CASSYPPLEQYF
TRBV9 CASSVGTSGRQETQYF
TRBV15 CATSRDRGGSRYEQYF
TRBV6-1 CASNPVVSYNEQFF